This TCR beta chain was captured by sequencing in a study of blood T cell repertoires in COVID-19. Study summary: Sites in the United States, Italy and Spain provided acute and convalescent COVID-19 samples.

CDR1 is KGHDR, CDR2 SFDVKD, per germline. Unmatched junction bases numbered 7, after V lost 6 bases and J lost 5 bases. This CDR3 spans 15 amino acids. Original analysis: Estimation of nucleated cell counts was performed using reference gene primer amplification. Here immunoSEQ multiplex PCR was the method, and the copy in TCRdb shows in-frame clones only, minus some. The DNA gave D and trimming, while V, J and clone size come from that table. Of about 260,000 clones in the sample, around 90% were seen once. This chain joins TRBV24-1 and TRBJ2-3, with 10 bases fitting TRBD1. Sequencing was performed on PBMCs or T cells enriched from blood (not recorded which). This clonotype was sampled from a woman aged 25-40 years with acute COVID-19. DNA of the CDR3: TGTGCCACCAGTCCCACGACAGGGGGCAGAGATACGCAGTATTTT. It is translated as CATSPTTGGRDTQYF.